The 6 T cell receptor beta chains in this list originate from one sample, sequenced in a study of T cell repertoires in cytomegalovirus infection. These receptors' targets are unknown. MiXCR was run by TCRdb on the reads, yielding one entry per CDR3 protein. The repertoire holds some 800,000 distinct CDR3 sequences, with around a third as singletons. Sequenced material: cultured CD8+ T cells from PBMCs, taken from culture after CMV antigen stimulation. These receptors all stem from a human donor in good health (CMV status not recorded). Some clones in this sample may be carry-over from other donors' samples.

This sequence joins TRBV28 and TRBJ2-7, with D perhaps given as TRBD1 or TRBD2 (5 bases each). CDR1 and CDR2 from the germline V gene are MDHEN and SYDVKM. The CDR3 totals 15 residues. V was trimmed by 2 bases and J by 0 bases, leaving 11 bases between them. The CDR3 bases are TGTGCCAGCAGTTTAAAGGGGAGCAGCTCCTACGAGCAGTACGTC. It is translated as CASSLKGSSSYEQYV.

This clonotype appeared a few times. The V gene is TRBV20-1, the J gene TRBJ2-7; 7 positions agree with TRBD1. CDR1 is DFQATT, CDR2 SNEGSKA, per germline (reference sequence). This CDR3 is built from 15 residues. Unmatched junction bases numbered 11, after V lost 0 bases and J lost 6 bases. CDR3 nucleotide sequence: TGCAGTGCTAGAGATCTGAGAGGGGGCCTCACCGAGCAGTACTTC. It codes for CSARDLRGGLTEQYF.

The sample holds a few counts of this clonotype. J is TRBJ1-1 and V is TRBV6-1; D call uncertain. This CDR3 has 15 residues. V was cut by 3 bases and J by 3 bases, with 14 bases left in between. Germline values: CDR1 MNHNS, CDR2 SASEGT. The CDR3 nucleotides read TGTGCCAGCAGTGACCCCAGGAGGGTCGACACTGAAGCTTTCTTT. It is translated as CASSDPRRVDTEAFF.

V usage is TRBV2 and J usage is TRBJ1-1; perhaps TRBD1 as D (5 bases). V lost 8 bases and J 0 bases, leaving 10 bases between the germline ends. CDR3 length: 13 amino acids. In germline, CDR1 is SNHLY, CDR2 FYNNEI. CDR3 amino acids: CASPGRLNTEAFF. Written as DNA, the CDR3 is TGTGCCAGCCCGGGACGGCTGAACACTGAAGCTTTCTTT. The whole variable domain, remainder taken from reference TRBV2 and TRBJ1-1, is EPEVTQTPSHQVTQMGQEVILRCVPISNHLYFYWYRQILGQKVEFLVSFYNNEISEKSEIFDDQFSVERPDGSNFTLKIRSTKLEDSAMYFCASPGRLNTEAFFGQGTRLTVV.

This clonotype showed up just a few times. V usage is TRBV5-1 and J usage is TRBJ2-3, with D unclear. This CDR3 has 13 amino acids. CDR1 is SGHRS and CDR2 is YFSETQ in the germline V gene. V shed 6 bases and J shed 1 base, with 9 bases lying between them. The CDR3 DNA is TGCGCCAGCATCCCCATCGGCACAGATACGCAGTATTTT. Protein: CASIPIGTDTQYF. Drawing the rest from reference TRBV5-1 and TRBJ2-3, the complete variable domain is KAGVTQTPRYLIKTRGQQVTLSCSPISGHRSVSWYQQTPGQGLQFLFEYFSETQRNKGNFPGRFSGRQFSNSRSEMNVSTLELGDSALYLCASIPIGTDTQYFGPGTRLTVL.

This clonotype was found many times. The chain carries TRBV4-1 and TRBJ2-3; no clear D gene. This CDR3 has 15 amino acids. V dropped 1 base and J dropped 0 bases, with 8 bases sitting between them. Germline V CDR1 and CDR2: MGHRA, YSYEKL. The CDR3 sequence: CASSQVQASTDTQYF. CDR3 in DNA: TGCGCCAGCAGCCAAGTTCAGGCGAGCACAGATACGCAGTATTTT.